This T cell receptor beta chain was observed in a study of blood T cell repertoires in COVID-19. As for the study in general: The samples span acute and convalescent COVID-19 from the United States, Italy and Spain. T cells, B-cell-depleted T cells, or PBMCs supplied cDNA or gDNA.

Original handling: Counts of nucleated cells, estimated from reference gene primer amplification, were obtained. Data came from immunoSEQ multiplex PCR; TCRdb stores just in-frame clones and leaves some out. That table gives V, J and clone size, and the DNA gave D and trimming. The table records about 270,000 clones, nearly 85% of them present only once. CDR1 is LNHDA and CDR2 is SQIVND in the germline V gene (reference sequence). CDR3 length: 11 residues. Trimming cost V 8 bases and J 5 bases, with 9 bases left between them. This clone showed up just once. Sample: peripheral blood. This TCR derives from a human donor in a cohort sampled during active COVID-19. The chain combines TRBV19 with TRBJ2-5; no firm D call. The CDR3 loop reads CASLNGETQYF. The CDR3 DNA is TGTGCCAGTTTGAACGGGGAGACCCAGTACTTC.